A selection of T cell receptor beta chains follows, all from one sample in a study of blood T cells in healthy people across ages. Each CDR3 protein gets one entry after TCRdb re-called the 5' RACE reads with MiXCR. The sample yields approximately 800,000 distinct CDR3 sequences, about 47% seen once. Sequencing was performed on blood. The receptor set was obtained from a man aged 80 or over in good health. The CDR3 runs from the conserved cysteine through the conserved F or W. Fields, in order: V gene, J gene, CDR3 protein.

>TRBV5-6|TRBJ2-3
CASSHSALAGFTYGTDTQYF
>TRBV5-6|TRBJ2-2
CASSPTGRIGELFF
>TRBV28|TRBJ1-4
CAISLGRGSNEKLFF
>TRBV6-2/TRBV6-3|TRBJ2-1
CASSGAGGSSYNEQFF
>TRBV7-3|TRBJ2-1
CASSLTRLAGGNEQFF
>TRBV20-1|TRBJ2-1
CSARGLAGGFDEQFF
>TRBV4-2|TRBJ2-5
CASKTIAGNQETQYF
>TRBV7-9|.
CASSLIAGYEQYF
>TRBV6-5|TRBJ1-6
CASSLGETLHF
>TRBV28|TRBJ2-7
CASSFGGASLSTYEQYF
>TRBV6-5|TRBJ2-3
CASSKTSAGYTDTQYF
>TRBV12-3/TRBV12-4|TRBJ2-1
CASSRVPGGVYNEQFF
>TRBV20-1|TRBJ1-2
CSAFKTGRNYGYTF
>TRBV12-3/TRBV12-4|TRBJ2-5
CASSDPSRDSQETQYF
>TRBV5-1|TRBJ2-5
CASSGSDLVGSNEQYF
>TRBV12-3/TRBV12-4|TRBJ2-7
CASSLGRAYEQYF
>TRBV6-5|TRBJ2-7
CASSPSGGPYEQYF
>TRBV4-1|TRBJ1-2
CASSQVQGVTNYGYTF